These T cell receptor beta chains were read from a single sample in a study of shared clonotypes between healthy human individuals. Only in-frame clones appear in the TCRdb table, and some are missing; sequencing was by immunoSEQ multiplex PCR. In the table there are nearly 1 million clones, approximately 80% of which are singletons. What was sequenced was memory CD4+ T cells sorted from blood. These receptor sequences come from a man aged 18 to 30 in good health. Each CDR3 is given with its conserved first and last residue. Each record gives: D gene, CDR3 length, J gene, V gene, clone size, CDR3 DNA, CDR3 protein. A D gene is named only where the DNA matches it firmly. Size is stated for part of the rows, as once, few or many counts, or as a class when the clone is expanded.

d_gene: -
len: 18
j_gene: TRBJ2-6
v_gene: TRBV30
abundance: -
CDR3nt: TGTGCCTGGAGTGTACTACGGGGGGCTGTCTCTGGGGCCAACGTCCTGACTTTC
CDR3aa: CAWSVLRGAVSGANVLTF

d_gene: TRBD1
len: 15
j_gene: TRBJ2-2
v_gene: TRBV18
abundance: -
CDR3nt: TGTGCCAGCTCACCACCGACAGGGGGAACCGGGGAGCTGTTTTTT
CDR3aa: CASSPPTGGTGELFF

d_gene: TRBD1
len: 18
j_gene: TRBJ1-3
v_gene: TRBV15
abundance: -
CDR3nt: TGTGCCACCAGCAGAGCGGACAGGGGGCGCGGGATGGCAAACACCATATATTTT
CDR3aa: CATSRADRGRGMANTIYF

d_gene: -
len: 17
j_gene: TRBJ1-3
v_gene: TRBV11-2
abundance: few
CDR3nt: TGTGCCAGCAGCTTCGGGCAGGGTTCATTCTCTGGAAACACCATATATTTT
CDR3aa: CASSFGQGSFSGNTIYF

d_gene: -
len: 13
j_gene: TRBJ1-5
v_gene: TRBV2
abundance: few
CDR3nt: TGTGCCAGCAGTGGAAATAGCAATCAGCCCCAGCATTTT
CDR3aa: CASSGNSNQPQHF

d_gene: -
len: 15
j_gene: TRBJ2-7
v_gene: TRBV5-6
abundance: -
CDR3nt: TGTGCCAGCAGCTCCAGACGGCTGAAAACCTACGAGCAGTACTTC
CDR3aa: CASSSRRLKTYEQYF

d_gene: TRBD1
len: 15
j_gene: TRBJ2-2
v_gene: TRBV5-1
abundance: -
CDR3nt: TGCGCCAGCAGCTCGACAGGGGTTAACACCGGGGAGCTGTTTTTT
CDR3aa: CASSSTGVNTGELFF

d_gene: TRBD2
len: 14
j_gene: TRBJ2-3
v_gene: TRBV10-3
abundance: once
CDR3nt: TGTGCCATCTCCCCAGCGGGAGGCACAGATACGCAGTATTTT
CDR3aa: CAISPAGGTDTQYF

d_gene: -
len: 14
j_gene: TRBJ1-3
v_gene: TRBV7-2
abundance: -
CDR3nt: TGTGCCAGCAGCACCTTCCAGGTCCCGGACACCATATATTTT
CDR3aa: CASSTFQVPDTIYF

d_gene: TRBD1
len: 15
j_gene: TRBJ1-3
v_gene: TRBV6-1
abundance: once
CDR3nt: TGTGCCAGCAGTCAGACAGGGGGCTATGGAAACACCATATATTTT
CDR3aa: CASSQTGGYGNTIYF

d_gene: TRBD2
len: 13
j_gene: TRBJ2-1
v_gene: TRBV10-3
abundance: -
CDR3nt: TGTGCCATCTCGGGCGGGAGGTTGAATGAGCAGTTCTTC
CDR3aa: CAISGGRLNEQFF

d_gene: -
len: 13
j_gene: TRBJ2-5
v_gene: TRBV7-2
abundance: few
CDR3nt: TGTGCCAGCAGCTTAGGTTTTATAGAGACCCAGTACTTC
CDR3aa: CASSLGFIETQYF

d_gene: TRBD2
len: 17
j_gene: TRBJ2-1
v_gene: TRBV18
abundance: -
CDR3nt: TGTGCCAGCACACGTGGACTAGCGGGGAGCTCCTACAATGAGCAGTTCTTC
CDR3aa: CASTRGLAGSSYNEQFF

d_gene: TRBD1
len: 15
j_gene: TRBJ2-7
v_gene: TRBV6-1
abundance: -
CDR3nt: TGTGCCAGCACTGGACCCCTCCAGGGGGCCGACGAGCAGTACTTC
CDR3aa: CASTGPLQGADEQYF

d_gene: -
len: 12
j_gene: TRBJ2-3
v_gene: TRBV5-4
abundance: -
CDR3nt: TGTGCCAGCACTTCGGGCACAGATACGCAGTATTTT
CDR3aa: CASTSGTDTQYF

d_gene: -
len: 15
j_gene: TRBJ1-3
v_gene: TRBV30
abundance: once
CDR3nt: TGTGCCTGGAGTCCAGGGCTAGGGTCCGGAAACACCATATATTTT
CDR3aa: CAWSPGLGSGNTIYF

d_gene: -
len: 14
j_gene: TRBJ1-3
v_gene: TRBV12-5
abundance: -
CDR3nt: TGTGCTAGTGGAACAGGCCTCTCTGGAAACACCATATATTTT
CDR3aa: CASGTGLSGNTIYF

d_gene: -
len: 16
j_gene: TRBJ2-7
v_gene: TRBV4-3
abundance: few
CDR3nt: TGCGCCAGCAGCCAAGAACCTCACAGGAGCTCCTACGAGCAGTACTTC
CDR3aa: CASSQEPHRSSYEQYF

d_gene: -
len: 16
j_gene: TRBJ1-3
v_gene: TRBV5-1
abundance: -
CDR3nt: TGCGCCAGCAGCGGGGCGGCGGGGGCACGAGGAAACACCATATATTTT
CDR3aa: CASSGAAGARGNTIYF

d_gene: TRBD2
len: 16
j_gene: TRBJ2-5
v_gene: TRBV5-4
abundance: -
CDR3nt: TGTGCCAGCAGCTCCCCCTCTAGCGGGACCGCAGAGACCCAGTACTTC
CDR3aa: CASSSPSSGTAETQYF

d_gene: -
len: 14
j_gene: TRBJ1-2
v_gene: TRBV11-2
abundance: -
CDR3nt: TGTGCCAGCAGCGGCCGTAGAGACCACTATGGCTACACCTTC
CDR3aa: CASSGRRDHYGYTF

d_gene: TRBD1
len: 15
j_gene: TRBJ1-5
v_gene: TRBV19
abundance: -
CDR3nt: TGTGCCAGTAGCACACAGGGGGTCCCCAATCAGCCCCAGCATTTT
CDR3aa: CASSTQGVPNQPQHF

d_gene: -
len: 12
j_gene: TRBJ1-2
v_gene: TRBV30
abundance: -
CDR3nt: TGTGCCTGGAGTGGCAAGGGGTCGGGCTACACCTTC
CDR3aa: CAWSGKGSGYTF

d_gene: TRBD2
len: 19
j_gene: TRBJ2-1
v_gene: TRBV11-1
abundance: few
CDR3nt: TGTGCCAGCAGCTTTGTTTCTGGACTAGCGGGGTACTCCTACAATGAGCAGTTCTTC
CDR3aa: CASSFVSGLAGYSYNEQFF

d_gene: TRBD2
len: 16
j_gene: TRBJ2-1
v_gene: TRBV5-4
abundance: -
CDR3nt: TGTGCCAGCAGCCCCGGTGCGCGGGGGGTATACAATGAGCAGTTCTTC
CDR3aa: CASSPGARGVYNEQFF

d_gene: -
len: 13
j_gene: TRBJ1-4
v_gene: TRBV11-2
abundance: -
CDR3nt: TGTGCCAGCAGCTTAGGTCTCCAAGAAAAACTGTTTTTT
CDR3aa: CASSLGLQEKLFF

d_gene: -
len: 13
j_gene: TRBJ2-4
v_gene: TRBV19
abundance: -
CDR3nt: TGTGCCAGTAGTATGGAGGGAAGAAACATTCAGTACTTC
CDR3aa: CASSMEGRNIQYF

d_gene: TRBD1
len: 15
j_gene: TRBJ1-4
v_gene: TRBV28
abundance: -
CDR3nt: TGTGCCAGCAGTCCACCGGGACAGATCGGTGAAAAACTGTTTTTT
CDR3aa: CASSPPGQIGEKLFF

d_gene: -
len: 16
j_gene: TRBJ2-5
v_gene: TRBV7-9
abundance: -
CDR3nt: TGTGCCAGCAGCTCCGGGGACACCGCGATGGCAGAGACCCAGTACTTC
CDR3aa: CASSSGDTAMAETQYF